This TCR beta chain was sequenced during a study of CD8 T cells in Susac syndrome (dated by TCRdb to the late 2010s). About the full investigation: Repertoire sequencing was used to test whether CD8+ T cell activation and differentiation in Susac syndrome was antigen driven. The clonality of the CD8+ T cell repertoire was compared across approximately twelve healthy donors, some 14 Susac syndrome patients and about 16 multiple sclerosis patients.

General findings and caveats noted by the study authors: The number of individuals in the TCR sequencing and HLA analysis was acknowledged as relatively small.

The V and J ends are trimmed by 6 bases and 2 bases, leaving 14 bases between them. Taken from cysteine to phenylalanine, the CDR3 has 13 residues. Only CDR3 DNA is held: 39 bases, read in frame from base 1. CDR1 and CDR2 are drawn from the germline V gene (reference sequence): DFQATT, SNEGSKA. High-throughput TCR beta sequencing profiled peripheral blood CD8+ and CD4+ T cells from healthy donors, Susac syndrome patients and multiple sclerosis patients. The multiple sclerosis controls were treatment-naive patients whose relapsing-remitting disease, either stable or active, fulfilled the revised McDonald criteria. Bulk CD8+ and CD4+ T cells were purified magnetically by negative isolation, whereas CD8+ TEMRA cells were enriched by FACS. Blood was collected in EDTA tubes and processed within 24 hours, with PBMCs isolated through density gradient centrifugation. PBMCs destined for TCR sequencing were cryopreserved in liquid nitrogen and later thawed in a 37 °C water bath. The sorted or isolated CD4+, CD8+ and CD8+ TEMRA cells had a purity of 90% or higher.

Note on this clonotype: What this receptor recognizes is not known. Within one base of it there is no much larger clone, and no base qualities were kept.

RNA was extracted using the RNeasy kit, and about 0.45 to 1 microgram was reverse transcribed with random hexamers. TCR beta CDR3 regions were amplified with the immunoSEQ multiplex PCR assay covering 54 Vbeta and 13 Jbeta segments. PCR amplification bias was corrected by using a synthetic template baseline for primer optimization and computational correction. From the authors' description of their analysis: Reads were annotated to V, D and J genes per IMGT and analyzed with immunoSEQ Analyzer, keeping only productive sequences. To calculate clonality, Shannon entropy was normalized by log2 of the number of productive unique sequences and then subtracted from one. Public and private clones were assessed among the 100 most prevalent clones of each patient and control. A clone was defined as Susac-specific if it was absent from the healthy and MS cohorts, from 1052 published viral clones and from other ImmuneACCESS disease sequences. TCRdb handled the public reads itself, with Q25 trimming in fastp and clone calling in MiXCR, and kept productive beta chains. Every entry covers one CDR3 protein and lists the most common genes and DNA from its rows. These V and J calls derive from TCRdb rather than the authors' analysis. In this sample the table shows 210,000 or so distinct CDR3 sequences, around nine tenths of which occur a single time. The ten biggest clones cover approximately 0.13% of the sample.

The sample was CD8+ T cells from PBMCs. The source is a human donor with multiple sclerosis. The rearrangement combines TRBV20-1 with TRBJ2-7; the D gene is possibly TRBD1 or TRBD2, with 5 bases matching each. The nucleotide sequence reads TGCAGTGCCTCGGCTGGGGACCCCTACGAGCAGTACTTC. Translated, this gives CSASAGDPYEQYF.